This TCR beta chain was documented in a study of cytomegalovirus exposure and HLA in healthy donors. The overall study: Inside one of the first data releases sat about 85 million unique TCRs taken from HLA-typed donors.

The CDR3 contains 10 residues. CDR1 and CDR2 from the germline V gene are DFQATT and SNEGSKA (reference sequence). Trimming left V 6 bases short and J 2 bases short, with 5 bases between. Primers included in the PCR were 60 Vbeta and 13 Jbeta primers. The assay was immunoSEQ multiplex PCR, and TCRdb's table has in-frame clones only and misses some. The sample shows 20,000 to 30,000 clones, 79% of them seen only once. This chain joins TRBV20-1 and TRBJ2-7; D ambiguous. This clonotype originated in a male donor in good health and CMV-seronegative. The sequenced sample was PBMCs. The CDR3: CSAGAYEQYF. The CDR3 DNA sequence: TGCAGTGCCGGAGCCTACGAGCAGTACTTC.